The 6 T cell receptor beta chains listed next were all sequenced from one sample in a study of shared clonotypes between healthy human individuals. Libraries were prepared by immunoSEQ multiplex PCR; TCRdb keeps only in-frame clonotypes and omits some of them. The profile shows around 500,000 clones, about four fifths of them singletons. The material sequenced was PBMCs. These TCRs come from a woman in her 40s in good health. Some clones in this sample may be carry-over from other donors' samples.

The chain couples TRBV2 to TRBJ2-5, with 9 bases that match TRBD2. After removal of 5 bases from V and 6 bases from J, the junction contained 7 bases not matched to a gene. CDR3 size: 14 residues. Germline values: CDR1 SNHLY, CDR2 FYNNEI. The DNA for the CDR3 is TGTGCCAGCAGTAAGGGACTAGCTCAGAAGACCCAGTACTTC. Translation: CASSKGLAQKTQYF.

Comments on this clone: This sample includes further DNA sequences coding for the same CDR3. The V gene is TRBV6-1, the J gene TRBJ2-7, with 9 nucleotides matching TRBD2. Per germline, CDR1 MNHNS and CDR2 SASEGT. The CDR3 covers 15 residues. V trimming: 3 bases; J trimming: 3 bases; junction bases outside the gene matches: 6. In nucleotides, the CDR3 is TGTGCCAGCAGTGAGCAGGGACTAGCAGTCTACGAGCAGTACTTC. Translation: CASSEQGLAVYEQYF.

The rearrangement uses TRBV2 and TRBJ2-7, with D maybe TRBD1 (6 bases). The V gene lost 7 bases and the J gene lost 4 bases, with 11 bases spanning the gap. Germline V gene sequence: CDR1 SNHLY, CDR2 FYNNEI. This CDR3 spans 12 amino acids. CDR3 sequence (DNA): TGTGCCAGCACTATACAGGGTTACGAGCAGTACTTC. This gives the protein CASTIQGYEQYF.

The CDR3 loop reads CSADREHGYTF. The CDR3 nucleotides read TGCAGTGCCGACAGGGAACATGGCTACACCTTC. The gene calls are TRBV20-1 and TRBJ1-2; TRBD1 aligns across 7 bases. In germline, CDR1 is DFQATT, CDR2 SNEGSKA (reference sequence). Germline trimming cut 6 bases from V and 6 bases from J; bases unmatched to any gene: 4. The CDR3 consists of 11 residues.

For this clone: A far larger clone is one nucleotide away, so this likely arose from a read error. V is TRBV7-8 and J is TRBJ2-7; 12 bases fit TRBD2. This CDR3 is 15 amino acids long. V was clipped by 6 bases and J by 2 bases; unmatched bases: 5. The germline CDR1 and CDR2 sequences are SGHVS and FQNEAQ. This CDR3 is CASSVTSGGPYEQYF. The CDR3 nucleotides are TGTGCCAGCAGTGTGACTAGCGGGGGACCCTACGAGCAGTACTTC.

The genes are TRBV27 and TRBJ1-2; possibly TRBD1 for D (6 bases). The germline V and J ends were trimmed by 2 bases and 8 bases, with 12 bases remaining between them. This CDR3 is 13 amino acids long. The germline gives CDR1 MNHEY, CDR2 SMNVEV (reference sequence). The CDR3 spells CASSLNRESGYTF. CDR3 nucleotide sequence: TGTGCCAGCAGTTTAAACAGGGAGAGCGGCTACACCTTC.